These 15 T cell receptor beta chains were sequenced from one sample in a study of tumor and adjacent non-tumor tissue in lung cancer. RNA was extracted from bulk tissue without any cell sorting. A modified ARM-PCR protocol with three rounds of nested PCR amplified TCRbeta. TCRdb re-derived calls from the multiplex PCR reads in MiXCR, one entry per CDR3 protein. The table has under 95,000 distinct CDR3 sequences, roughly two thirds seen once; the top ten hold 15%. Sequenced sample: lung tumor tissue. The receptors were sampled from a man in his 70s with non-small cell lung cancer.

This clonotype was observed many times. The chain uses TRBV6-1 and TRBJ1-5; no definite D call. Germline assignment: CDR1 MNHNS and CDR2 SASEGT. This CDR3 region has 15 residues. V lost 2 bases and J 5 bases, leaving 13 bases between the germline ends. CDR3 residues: CASSELEERHQPQHF. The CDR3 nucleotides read TGTGCCAGCAGTGAACTCGAGGAACGGCATCAGCCCCAGCATTTT.

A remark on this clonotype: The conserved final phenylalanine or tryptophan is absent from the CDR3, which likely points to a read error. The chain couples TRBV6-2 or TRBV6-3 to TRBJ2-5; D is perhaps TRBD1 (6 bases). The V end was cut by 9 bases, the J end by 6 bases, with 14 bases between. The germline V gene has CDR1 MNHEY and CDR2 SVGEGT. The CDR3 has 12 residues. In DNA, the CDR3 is TGTGCCAGGAGCACGGACAGTAAGACCCAGTACCTC. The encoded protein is CARSTDSKTQYL.

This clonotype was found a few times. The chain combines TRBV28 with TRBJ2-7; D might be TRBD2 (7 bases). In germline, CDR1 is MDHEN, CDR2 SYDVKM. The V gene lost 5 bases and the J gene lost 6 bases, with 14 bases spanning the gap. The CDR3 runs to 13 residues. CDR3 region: CASSLQGGFEQYF. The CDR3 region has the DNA TGTGCCAGCAGTCTACAGGGAGGGTTCGAGCAGTACTTC.

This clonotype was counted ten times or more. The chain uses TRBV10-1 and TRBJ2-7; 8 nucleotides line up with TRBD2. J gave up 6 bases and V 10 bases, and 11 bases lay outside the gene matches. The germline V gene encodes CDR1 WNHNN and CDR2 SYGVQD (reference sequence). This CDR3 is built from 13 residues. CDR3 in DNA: TGCGCCACTCAGCGGGAGTCCCGGGGCGAGCAGTACTTC. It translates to CATQRESRGEQYF.

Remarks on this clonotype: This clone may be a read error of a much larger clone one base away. The CDR3 DNA reads TGCAGTGCTAGTTTCCACCCCCACGAGCAGTACTTC. Translation: CSASFHPHEQYF. V usage is TRBV20-1 and J usage is TRBJ2-7; no reliable D call. This CDR3 is 12 amino acids long. V was clipped by 3 bases and J by 5 bases, with 11 bases between them. Germline-derived CDR1 and CDR2 are DFQATT and SNEGSKA (reference sequence).

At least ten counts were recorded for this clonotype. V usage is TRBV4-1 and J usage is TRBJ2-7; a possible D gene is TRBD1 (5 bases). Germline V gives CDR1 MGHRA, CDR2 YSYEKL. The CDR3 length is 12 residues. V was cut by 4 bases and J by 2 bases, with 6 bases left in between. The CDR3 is CASSPGTYEQYF. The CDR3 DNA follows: TGCGCCAGCAGCCCAGGGACCTACGAGCAGTACTTC.

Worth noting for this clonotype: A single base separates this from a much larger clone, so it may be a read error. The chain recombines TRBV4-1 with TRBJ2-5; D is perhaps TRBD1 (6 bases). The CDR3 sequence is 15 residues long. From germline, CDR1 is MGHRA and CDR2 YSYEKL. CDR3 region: CASSRPDRNQETQHF. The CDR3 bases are TGCGCCAGCAGCCGACCCGACAGGAATCAAGAGACCCAGCACTTC.

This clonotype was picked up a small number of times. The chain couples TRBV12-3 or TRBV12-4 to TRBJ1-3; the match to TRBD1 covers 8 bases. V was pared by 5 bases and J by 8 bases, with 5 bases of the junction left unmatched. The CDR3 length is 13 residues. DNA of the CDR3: TGTGCCAGCAGTCCCGGACAGGGCCACACCATATATTTT. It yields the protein CASSPGQGHTIYF.

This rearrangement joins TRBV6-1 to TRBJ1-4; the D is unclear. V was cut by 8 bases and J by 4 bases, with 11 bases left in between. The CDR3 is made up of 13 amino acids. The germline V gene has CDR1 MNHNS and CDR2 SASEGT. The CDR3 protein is CASSGAINEKLFF. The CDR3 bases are TGTGCCAGCTCAGGAGCAATTAATGAAAAACTGTTTTTT.

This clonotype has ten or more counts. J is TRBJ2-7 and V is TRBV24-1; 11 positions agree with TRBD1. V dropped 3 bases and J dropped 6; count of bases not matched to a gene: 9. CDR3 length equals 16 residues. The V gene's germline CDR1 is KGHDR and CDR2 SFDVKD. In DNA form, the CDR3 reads TGTGCCACCAGTGATCACGGACAGGGGGCGCAAGCCGAGCAGTACTTC. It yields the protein CATSDHGQGAQAEQYF.

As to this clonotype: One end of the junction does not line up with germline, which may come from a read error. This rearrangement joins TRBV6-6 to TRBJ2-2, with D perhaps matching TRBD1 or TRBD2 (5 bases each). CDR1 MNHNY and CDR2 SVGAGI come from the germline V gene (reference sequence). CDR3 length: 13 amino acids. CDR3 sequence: CASRRQNTRELFF. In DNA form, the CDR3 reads TGTGCCAGCAGGCGACAGAACACCCGGGAACTGTTTTTT.

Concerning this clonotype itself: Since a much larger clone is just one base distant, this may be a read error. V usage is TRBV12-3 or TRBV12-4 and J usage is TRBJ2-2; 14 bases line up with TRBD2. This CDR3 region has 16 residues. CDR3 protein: CASRAGTSGRVGELLF. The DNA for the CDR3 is TGTGCCAGCAGAGCCGGGACTAGCGGGAGAGTCGGGGAGCTGCTTTTT.

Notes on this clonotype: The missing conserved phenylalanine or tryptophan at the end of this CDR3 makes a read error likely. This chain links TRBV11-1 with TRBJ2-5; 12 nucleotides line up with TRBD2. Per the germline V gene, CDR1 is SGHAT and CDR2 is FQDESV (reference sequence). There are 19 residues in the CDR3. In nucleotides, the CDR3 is TGTACCAGCAGCTTAAGAACGGGACTAGCGGGTTGGTACCAAGAGACTCAGTACTTA. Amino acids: CTSSLRTGLAGWYQETQYL.

CDR3 loop: CAGSYQPSRETQYF. CDR3 in DNA: TGTGCTGGCAGTTACCAGCCTAGTAGAGAGACCCAGTACTTC. This chain uses TRBV6-6 with TRBJ2-5, with D hard to call. The CDR3 spans 14 residues. Germline V CDR1 and CDR2: MNHNY, SVGAGI (reference sequence).

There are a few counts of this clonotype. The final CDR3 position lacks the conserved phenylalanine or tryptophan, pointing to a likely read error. This CDR3 is CSTRGGTGRPTYEQYL. DNA for the CDR3: TGCAGTACTAGAGGTGGGACAGGACGACCGACCTACGAGCAGTACCTC. This chain connects TRBV20-1 to TRBJ2-7, with 8 nucleotides matching TRBD1. Germline-derived CDR1 and CDR2 are DFQATT and SNEGSKA (reference sequence). The CDR3 loop spans 16 amino acids.